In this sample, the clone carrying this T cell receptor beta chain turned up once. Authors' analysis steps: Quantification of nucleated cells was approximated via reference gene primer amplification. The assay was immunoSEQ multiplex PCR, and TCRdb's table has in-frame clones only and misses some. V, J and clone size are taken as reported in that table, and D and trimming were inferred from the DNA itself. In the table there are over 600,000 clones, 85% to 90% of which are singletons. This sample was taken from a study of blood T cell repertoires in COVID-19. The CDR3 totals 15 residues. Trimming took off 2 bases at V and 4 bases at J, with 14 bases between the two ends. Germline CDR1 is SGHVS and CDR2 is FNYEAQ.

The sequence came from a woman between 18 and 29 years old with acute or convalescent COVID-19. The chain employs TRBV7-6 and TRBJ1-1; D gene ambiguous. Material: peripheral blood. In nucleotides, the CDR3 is TGTGCCAGCAGCTTAACTGCGGCCCGAGGCACTGAAGCTTTCTTT. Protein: CASSLTAARGTEAFF.